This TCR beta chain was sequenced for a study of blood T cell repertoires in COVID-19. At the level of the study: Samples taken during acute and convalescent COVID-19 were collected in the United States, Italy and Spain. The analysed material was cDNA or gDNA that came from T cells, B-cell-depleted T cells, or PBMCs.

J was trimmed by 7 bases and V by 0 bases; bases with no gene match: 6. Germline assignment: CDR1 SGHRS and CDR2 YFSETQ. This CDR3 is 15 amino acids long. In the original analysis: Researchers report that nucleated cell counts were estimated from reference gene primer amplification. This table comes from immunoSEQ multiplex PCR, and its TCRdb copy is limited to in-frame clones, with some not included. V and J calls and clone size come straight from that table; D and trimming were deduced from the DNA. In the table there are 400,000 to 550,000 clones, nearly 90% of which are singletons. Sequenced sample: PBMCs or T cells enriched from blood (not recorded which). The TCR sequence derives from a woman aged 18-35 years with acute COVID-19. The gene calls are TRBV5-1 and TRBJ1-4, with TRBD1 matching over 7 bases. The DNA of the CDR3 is TGCGCCAGCAGCTTGGAACAGGGGTGGGGTGAAAAACTGTTTTTT. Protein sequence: CASSLEQGWGEKLFF.